These T cell receptor beta chains were read from a single sample in a study of T cell changes during pregnancy in multiple sclerosis. The protocol was immunoSEQ multiplex PCR, while the TCRdb copy is restricted to in-frame clones and leaves out a portion. The sample contains 90,000 to 100,000 clones, about 90% of which appear only once. The sample here was peripheral blood, taken after pregnancy. The receptors here all came from a female donor in good health, enrolled as a control in a pregnancy study. Each CDR3 is given with its conserved first and last residue. The D gene is left open where the match is weak. Size is stated for part of the rows, as once, few or many counts, or as a class when the clone is expanded.

j_call v_call d_call clone_size cdr3_nt cdr3_aa
TRBJ2-5 TRBV9 TRBD2 NA TGTGCCAGCAGCCCAATAGCGGGAGGAGCCGGCGAGACCCAGTACTTC CASSPIAGGAGETQYF
TRBJ2-4 TRBV5-6 NA NA TGTGCCAGCAGCCTCGTCCGGGGTAAACAGTACTTC CASSLVRGKQYF
TRBJ2-7 TRBV6-6 NA NA TGTGCCAGCAGTTACTTGACGGGATCCTACGAGCAGTACTTC CASSYLTGSYEQYF
TRBJ1-1 TRBV15 TRBD1 NA TGTGCCACCAGCAGAACAGGGGGCGGGACTGAAGCTTTCTTT CATSRTGGGTEAFF
TRBJ1-1 TRBV19 NA NA TGTGCCAGTAGAGATCGAAGGGGAACCACTGAAGCTTTCTTT CASRDRRGTTEAFF
TRBJ1-1 TRBV30 TRBD1 once TGTGCCTGGAGCCTGACAGGGATGAACACTGAAGCTTTCTTT CAWSLTGMNTEAFF
TRBJ2-2 TRBV7-9 TRBD2 NA TGTGCCAGCAGCTCGGGCGGGAGGTCCCTCACCGGGGAGCTGTTTTTT CASSSGGRSLTGELFF
TRBJ2-3 TRBV4-1 NA NA TGCGCCAGCAACGAGGGGGACGGCAGCACAGATACGCAGTATTTT CASNEGDGSTDTQYF
TRBJ2-7 TRBV5-4 NA few TGTGCCAGCAGCTTGGACACCAGGAAGATCGACGAGCAGTACTTC CASSLDTRKIDEQYF
TRBJ2-3 TRBV9 NA NA TGTGCCACCCGGCGGGGTTCGCAGTATTTT CATRRGSQYF
TRBJ2-5 TRBV27 NA NA TGTGCCAGCAGCCCCGCCGGGACTCCACCCGGGGAGACCCAGTACTTC CASSPAGTPPGETQYF
TRBJ1-1 TRBV5-1 TRBD1 NA TGCGCCAGCAGCCGGGGGACAGCAGTAAACACTGAAGCTTTCTTT CASSRGTAVNTEAFF
TRBJ2-1 TRBV6-6 NA NA TGTGCCAGCGAACGGTACAATGAGCAGTTCTTC CASERYNEQFF
TRBJ1-1 TRBV19 NA NA TGTGTCAGTACACCACAGGTAGGGGACACTGAAGCTTTCTTT CVSTPQVGDTEAFF
TRBJ1-1 TRBV29-1 NA few TGCAGCGTTGATATCGAAGCTTTCTTT CSVDIEAFF
TRBJ2-1 TRBV5-6 TRBD2 NA TGTGCCAGCACGATTAGCGGGACCGCCTACAATGAGCAGTTCTTC CASTISGTAYNEQFF
TRBJ2-1 TRBV7-2 TRBD2 NA TGTGCCAGCAGCTTAGCTCGGGGGGCCTACAATGAGCAGTTCTTC CASSLARGAYNEQFF
TRBJ1-2 TRBV21-1 NA NA TGTGCCAGCAGCTACAGGGGTGGTGGCTACACCTTC CASSYRGGGYTF
TRBJ2-2 TRBV13 NA NA TGTGCCAGCACCCCTACCCGCCCCCTCTCGGAGCCGAACACCGGGGAGCTGTTTTTT CASTPTRPLSEPNTGELFF
TRBJ2-7 TRBV6-1 NA NA TGTGCCAGCAGTTCTGCCTACCGCTCCTACGAGCAGTACTTC CASSSAYRSYEQYF
TRBJ1-2 TRBV27 TRBD1 NA TGTGCCAGCAGTTCAGGGGGTACTAACTATGGCTACACCTTC CASSSGGTNYGYTF
TRBJ2-1 TRBV27 TRBD2 NA TGTGCCAGCAGTTTATCCCTAGCGGGAGCCTACAATGAGCAGTTCTTC CASSLSLAGAYNEQFF
TRBJ2-7 TRBV4-1 TRBD2 NA TGCGCCAGCAGCCCCATTTCCTTGGGACTAGAAGCATACGAGCAGTACTTC CASSPISLGLEAYEQYF
TRBJ1-4 TRBV2 NA NA TGTGCCAGCAGGCGCCTACGGGAAACCAATGAAAAACTGTTTTTT CASRRLRETNEKLFF
TRBJ2-7 TRBV18 TRBD2 NA TGTGCCAGCTCACCTGCCGTGACTAGCGGAATCTACGAGCAGTACTTC CASSPAVTSGIYEQYF
TRBJ1-3 TRBV6-5 TRBD1 NA TGTGCCAGCAGTCCCGGGACAGCCTCTGGAAACACCATATATTTT CASSPGTASGNTIYF
TRBJ1-2 TRBV27 TRBD1 NA TGTGCCAGCAGGACAGGGTTTGGCTATGGCTACACCTTC CASRTGFGYGYTF
TRBJ1-2 TRBV5-4 NA NA TGTGCCAGCAGCTTGGGTGCCACAGGGAACTATGGCTACACCTTC CASSLGATGNYGYTF
TRBJ2-2 TRBV7-9 NA NA TGTGCCAGCAGCTTGGAGGGGAACGGGGAGCTGTTTTTT CASSLEGNGELFF
TRBJ2-7 TRBV15 TRBD2 NA TGTGCCACCAGCAGAGGGACTAGCGGGAGCTTTGGCGAGCAGTACTTC CATSRGTSGSFGEQYF
TRBJ2-3 TRBV5-1 NA NA TGCGCCAGTAGGAGGGTGGAGAGTGTTTTAGGAGATACGCAGTATTTT CASRRVESVLGDTQYF
TRBJ2-7 TRBV28 NA once TGTGCCAGCAGTGGCGGCGGTTGGGTTTCCTACGAGCAGTACTTC CASSGGGWVSYEQYF
TRBJ2-1 TRBV13 TRBD1 NA TGTGCCAGCAGCGAAAGACAGGGCCACAATGAGCAGTTCTTC CASSERQGHNEQFF
TRBJ2-5 TRBV7-7 NA NA TGTGCTAGCAGCTTAGACAACCTGGGGGCGGGAGAGACCCAGTACTTC CASSLDNLGAGETQYF
TRBJ1-1 TRBV5-4 NA NA TGTGCCACGAAACAGGGACACATGAACACTGAAGCTTTCTTT CATKQGHMNTEAFF
TRBJ1-5 TRBV10-3 TRBD1 NA TGTGCCATCTCCCAGTCGGGGACAGGGAACAATCAGCCCCAGCATTTT CAISQSGTGNNQPQHF
TRBJ2-7 TRBV5-8 TRBD1 NA TGTGCCAGCAGACGGACAGGGTTTTCCTACGAGCAGTACTTC CASRRTGFSYEQYF
TRBJ2-7 TRBV28 NA NA TGTGCCAGCAGTTCTGGACTGTTTACCTACGAGCAGTACTTC CASSSGLFTYEQYF
TRBJ1-2 TRBV18 NA NA TGTGCCAGCTCACCGGTTGGCACGTCGTATGGCTACACCTTC CASSPVGTSYGYTF
TRBJ2-1 TRBV5-4 TRBD1 NA TGTGCCAGCAGCGCCCCGGGACAGGCGTCCAATGAGCAGTTCTTC CASSAPGQASNEQFF
TRBJ2-3 TRBV5-1 NA NA TGCGCCAGCAGCTTCGGACAGTCCACAGATACGCAGTATTTT CASSFGQSTDTQYF